What follows are 6 T cell receptor beta chains derived from one specimen sequenced in a study of blood T cell repertoires in COVID-19. Repertoires were generated with immunoSEQ multiplex PCR, while TCRdb's copy carries only in-frame clones and drops some. The sample records about 270,000 clones, about 87% being singletons. The sequenced sample was PBMCs or T cells enriched from blood (not recorded which). The receptors come from a woman aged 50 to 60 who had recovered from COVID-19.

This chain links TRBV6-5 with TRBJ1-1, with 9 bases lining up with TRBD1. The CDR3 spans 14 residues. Looked up from germline, CDR1 is MNHEY and CDR2 is SVGAGI. Trimming removed 4 bases from V and 5 bases from J; junction bases left unmatched: 5. The CDR3 DNA reads as TGTGCCAGCAGTTTCGACAGGGGGAGGACTGAAGCTTTCTTT. Protein sequence: CASSFDRGRTEAFF.

The gene calls are TRBV2 and TRBJ1-1, with 8 nucleotides matching TRBD1. Trimming took 6 bases from V and 5 from J; bases not matched to a gene: 8. This CDR3 spans 14 amino acids. Per the germline V gene, CDR1 is SNHLY and CDR2 is FYNNEI. Here the CDR3 DNA reads TGTGCCAGCAGGAAACAGGGGGTTAGAACTGAAGCTTTCTTT. It is translated as CASRKQGVRTEAFF. The full variable domain, rest sourced from reference TRBV2 and TRBJ1-1, is EPEVTQTPSHQVTQMGQEVILRCVPISNHLYFYWYRQILGQKVEFLVSFYNNEISEKSEIFDDQFSVERPDGSNFTLKIRSTKLEDSAMYFCASRKQGVRTEAFFGQGTRLTVV.

The chain uses TRBV28 and TRBJ2-7; D unresolved. The ends were cut back, 6 bases at V and 6 bases at J, with 12 bases in the middle. Germline CDR1 is MDHEN and CDR2 is SYDVKM. The CDR3 is made up of 12 amino acids. CDR3: CASRGNILEQYF. The CDR3, as DNA: TGTGCCAGCAGGGGCAATATCCTCGAGCAGTACTTC.

This clone was recorded once. The chain has TRBV7-9 and TRBJ1-5; TRBD1 agrees at 7 bases. V lost 1 base, J lost 7 bases, and 1 base stayed unmatched. The CDR3 consists of 13 residues. Per the germline V gene, CDR1 is SEHNR and CDR2 is FQNEAQ (reference sequence). CDR3 residues: CASSLETGQPQHF. CDR3 bases: TGTGCCAGCAGCTTAGAGACAGGGCAGCCCCAGCATTTT.

This chain links TRBV28 with TRBJ1-3, with D perhaps TRBD1 (6 bases). The CDR3 is made up of 14 amino acids. The germline V gene encodes CDR1 MDHEN and CDR2 SYDVKM. V was pared by 6 bases and J by 3 bases, with 12 bases between. The CDR3 DNA sequence: TGTGCCAGCAGGCAGGGGTTATATGGAAACACCATATATTTT. This encodes CASRQGLYGNTIYF. The full variable domain, with the rest looked up from reference TRBV28 and TRBJ1-3, is DVKVTQSSRYLVKRTGEKVFLECVQDMDHENMFWYRQDPGLGLRLIYFSYDVKMKEKGDIPEGYSVSREKKERFSLILESASTNQTSMYLCASRQGLYGNTIYFGEGSWLTVV.

This chain uses TRBV18 with TRBJ2-5; D may be TRBD2 (5 bases). Germline CDR1 reads KGHSH; CDR2 reads LQKENI. This CDR3 has 15 residues. The ends were cut back, 0 bases at V and 0 bases at J, with 8 bases in the middle. The CDR3 spells CASSPPTGYQETQYF. Here the CDR3 DNA reads TGTGCCAGCTCACCACCGACGGGGTACCAAGAGACCCAGTACTTC.